Following are 15 T cell receptor beta chains from one sample sequenced in a study of blood T cell repertoires in COVID-19. The data were produced by immunoSEQ multiplex PCR, yet TCRdb's version contains in-frame clones alone and is incomplete. The data contain about 250,000 clones, approximately 86% of them singletons. Sequencing used peripheral blood. The receptors were sampled from an older woman who had recovered from COVID-19.

The V gene is TRBV7-2, the J gene TRBJ2-1, with D possibly TRBD2 on 6 matching bases. The V and J ends lost 3 bases and 1 base respectively, with 10 bases between them. Germline lookup yields CDR1 SGHTA and CDR2 FQGNSA. The CDR3 has 15 residues. The CDR3 loop is CASSLVRGSYNEQFF. The CDR3 nucleotides are TGTGCCAGCAGCTTGGTCCGGGGGTCCTACAATGAGCAGTTCTTC.

The chain uses TRBV6-5 and TRBJ1-1; D is unclear. Trimming removed 6 bases from V and 1 base from J, with 9 bases in between. This CDR3 spans 13 amino acids. Germline V lookup: CDR1 MNHEY, CDR2 SVGAGI. The CDR3 sequence: CASSWTENTEAFF. The DNA for the CDR3 is TGTGCCAGCAGCTGGACTGAGAACACTGAAGCTTTCTTT.

The chain is built from TRBV4-2 and TRBJ2-7; 8 bases map to TRBD1. CDR1 and CDR2 (germline): LGHNA, YNFKEQ. The CDR3 runs 14 residues. The J segment lost 4 bases and the V segment lost 4 bases, leaving 6 bases of the junction unmatched. For the CDR3, the DNA is TGTGCCAGCAGCCCCAGCCGGGACAGGTACGAGCAGTACTTC. Translated, it gives CASSPSRDRYEQYF.

The gene calls are TRBV7-3 and TRBJ2-3; D is perhaps TRBD1 (5 bases). The CDR3 has 14 amino acids. Germline CDR1 SGHTA, CDR2 FQGTGA. V lost 5 bases to trimming and J lost 0 bases, with 9 bases between them. The CDR3 here is CASSRDRSTDTQYF. The CDR3, as DNA: TGTGCCAGCAGCAGAGACAGAAGCACAGATACGCAGTATTTT. The variable domain in full, completed from reference TRBV7-3 and TRBJ2-3, reads GAGVSQTPSNKVTEKGKYVELRCDPISGHTALYWYRQSLGQGPEFLIYFQGTGAADDSGLPNDRFFAVRPEGSVSTLKIQRTERGDSAVYLCASSRDRSTDTQYFGPGTRLTVL.

The gene calls are TRBV7-9 and TRBJ2-1, with TRBD2 identical over 10 bases. V trimming: 5 bases; J trimming: 6 bases; junction bases outside the gene matches: 7. Germline loops: CDR1 SEHNR, CDR2 FQNEAQ (reference sequence). CDR3 length: 15 residues. In DNA, the CDR3 is TGTGCCAGCAGCCACTTTAGCGGGGGGAGCAATGAGCAGTTCTTC. Translation: CASSHFSGGSNEQFF. Drawing the rest from reference TRBV7-9 and TRBJ2-1, the complete variable domain is DTGVSQNPRHKITKRGQNVTFRCDPISEHNRLYWYRQTLGQGPEFLTYFQNEAQLEKSRLLSDRFSAERPKGSFSTLEIQRTEQGDSAMYLCASSHFSGGSNEQFFGPGTRLTVL.

The chain combines TRBV19 with TRBJ1-5, with D uncertain. Germline-derived CDR1 and CDR2 are LNHDA and SQIVND (reference sequence). The germline V and J ends were trimmed by 2 bases and 5 bases, with 16 bases remaining between them. The CDR3 length is 16 residues. CDR3 nucleotide sequence: TGTGCCAGTAGTATATATGAGGGTAGGAGGTATCAGCCCCAGCATTTT. This sequence encodes CASSIYEGRRYQPQHF.

The chain links TRBV10-3 to TRBJ1-4, with TRBD1 identical over 8 bases. Germline assignment: CDR1 ENHRY and CDR2 SYGVKD. V lost 0 bases to trimming and J lost 8 bases; unmatched junction nucleotides: 5. The CDR3 covers 15 residues. Here the CDR3 reads CAISESGQGREKLFF. CDR3 nucleotides: TGTGCCATCAGTGAGTCAGGACAGGGTCGGGAAAAACTGTTTTTT.

This chain joins TRBV10-3 and TRBJ2-7, with TRBD1 matching 7 bases. With V trimmed by 5 bases and J by 0 bases, 7 bases remained unmatched. The CDR3 runs 15 residues. Germline CDR1 ENHRY, CDR2 SYGVKD. DNA for the CDR3: TGTGCCATCAGTAACCAGGACAGGAGCTCCTACGAGCAGTACTTC. Translating gives CAISNQDRSSYEQYF.

DNA of the CDR3: TGTGCCAGCAGCCGCTTCAGGGGATACAGGGATCGGAATTCACCCCTCCACTTT. Residues: CASSRFRGYRDRNSPLHF. J is TRBJ1-6 and V is TRBV28; D possibly corresponds to TRBD1 (6 bases). CDR3 length equals 18 residues. Germline loops: CDR1 MDHEN, CDR2 SYDVKM. Trimming removed 6 bases from V and 7 bases from J, with 25 bases in between.

This chain links TRBV6-2 or TRBV6-3 with TRBJ1-5; a weak D match, TRBD1 (6 bases). Trimming stripped 5 bases from V and 2 bases from J, with 10 bases between. The germline V gene has CDR1 MNHEY and CDR2 SVGEGT. The length of the CDR3 is 14 residues. CDR3 in amino acids: CASSDRTGNQPQHF. The DNA of the CDR3 is TGTGCCAGCAGTGACCGGACAGGCAATCAGCCCCAGCATTTT.

The chain has TRBV7-9 and TRBJ1-6; possibly TRBD1 for D (5 bases). The CDR3 is made up of 13 amino acids. Germline CDR1 is SEHNR and CDR2 is FQNEAQ (reference sequence). The ends were cut back, 8 bases at V and 8 bases at J, with 13 bases in the middle. CDR3 bases: TGTGCCAGCGGGACGGGAGGCCATTCACCCCTCCACTTT. Translation: CASGTGGHSPLHF.

J is TRBJ1-6 and V is TRBV6-2 or TRBV6-3, with D perhaps matching TRBD1 (6 bases). Trimming removed 5 bases from V and 6 bases from J, with 11 bases in between. In germline, CDR1 is MNHEY, CDR2 SVGEGT. The CDR3 covers 14 residues. The chain's CDR3 is CASSPTGTNSPLHF. The CDR3 nucleotides read TGTGCCAGCAGTCCGACAGGAACTAATTCACCCCTCCACTTT.

The table lists this clone with a count of one. The J gene is TRBJ1-5, the V gene TRBV11-1; 7 nucleotides match TRBD1. The CDR3 sequence is 15 residues long. Germline V gene data show CDR1 as SGHAT and CDR2 as FQDESV (reference sequence). After removal of 2 bases from V and 7 bases from J, the junction contained 8 bases not matched to a gene. The CDR3 sequence: CASSLSGAGGQPQHF. In DNA form, the CDR3 reads TGTGCCAGCAGCTTATCGGGAGCAGGGGGGCAGCCCCAGCATTTT.

To note about this clone: Compared with germline, one end of the junction differs, possibly owing to a read error. The gene calls are TRBV10-1 and TRBJ2-7, with 9 bases identical to TRBD2. The CDR3 is 16 residues long. Germline-derived CDR1 and CDR2 are WNHNN and SYGVQD (reference sequence). This chain's CDR3 is CASSESTSGASYERYF. The CDR3 nucleotides read TGCGCCAGCAGTGAGTCGACTAGCGGTGCATCCTACGAGCGGTACTTC.

The rearrangement links TRBV7-3 to TRBJ2-7, with TRBD1 matching 9 bases. V shed 4 bases, J shed 6 bases, and the junction held 4 bases outside the gene matches. Germline-derived CDR1 and CDR2 are SGHTA and FQGTGA. The CDR3 length is 13 residues. CDR3 in amino acids: CASSSGTGLEQYF. The CDR3 DNA reads TGTGCCAGCAGCTCAGGGACAGGGCTCGAGCAGTACTTC.